Listed below are T cell receptor beta chains from one sample, sequenced in a study of T cell changes during pregnancy in multiple sclerosis. Sequencing was performed with immunoSEQ multiplex PCR; in TCRdb, only in-frame clones are kept and a portion is missing. Of more than 40,000 clones listed, roughly 90% are singletons. The specimen comprised CD8+ T cells from peripheral blood mononuclear cells, sampled in the third trimester of pregnancy. The receptors here all came from a female donor with multiple sclerosis, enrolled in a pregnancy study. The conserved cysteine and the conserved F or W are not part of the CDR3 here.

TRBJ1-2	TRBV18	ASSPNGDNANFNYGYT
TRBJ1-2	TRBV2	ASSVETSGHLNYGYT
TRBJ2-5	TRBV11-2	ASSSPSGGAYQETQY
TRBJ2-3	TRBV6-4	ASSVRGGNTDTQY
TRBJ2-7	TRBV19	ASSIGASLEQY
TRBJ2-3	TRBV7-2	ATQTSGETTDTQY
TRBJ1-1	TRBV4-3	ASSLEVPGSATEAF
TRBJ2-1	TRBV5-1	ASSFRTLLAGEHNEQF
TRBJ1-3	TRBV5-1	ASSSRQGVDGSTIY
TRBJ1-2	TRBV9	ASSPGVGGDYGYT
TRBJ1-5	TRBV10-1	ASLQGRNQPQH
TRBJ1-5	TRBV19	ASSRASLYSNQPQH
TRBJ1-5	TRBV5-6	ASSLRQGYDQPQH
TRBJ1-5	TRBV4-1	ASSQEPGSNQPQH
TRBJ2-1	TRBV7-3	ASSTGVGTNYNEQF
TRBJ2-2	TRBV2	ASASFRFTGELF
TRBJ2-3	TRBV7-3	ASSLGGRGISDTQY
TRBJ1-1	TRBV6-5	ASSHGLTEAF
TRBJ1-2	TRBV28	ASSLRLRDGYT
TRBJ2-1	TRBV11-2	ASSLWGGNEQF